These 21 T cell receptor beta chains were all obtained from the same sample, sequenced in a study of CD8+ T cells in alopecia areata. The sequencing template was cDNA reverse transcribed from extracted RNA. Repertoires were generated with immunoSEQ multiplex PCR, while TCRdb's copy carries only in-frame clones and drops some. The data contain more than 95,000 clones, 55% of them singletons. Material for sequencing was CD4+ T cells sorted from blood. The receptors were gathered from a human donor in good health.

This clone was seen once. The V gene is TRBV5-6, the J gene TRBJ1-1, with TRBD1 as a possible D gene (5 bases). Trimming stripped 4 bases from V and 0 bases from J, with 16 bases between. The CDR3 consists of 16 residues. CDR1 is SGHDT, CDR2 YYEEEE, per germline. CDR3 residues: CASSTKRQHMNTEAFF. The CDR3 coding sequence is TGTGCCAGCAGCACGAAGCGACAGCACATGAACACTGAAGCTTTCTTT.

This clone was recorded only once. V gene TRBV30 combines with J gene TRBJ1-5; D is perhaps TRBD1 (6 bases). V was pared by 2 bases and J by 7 bases, with 12 bases between. Per germline, CDR1 GTSNPN and CDR2 SVGIG (reference sequence). The CDR3 runs 13 residues. CDR3 sequence: CAWSLEGVQPQHF. In DNA, the CDR3 is TGTGCCTGGAGTCTTGAGGGGGTACAGCCCCAGCATTTT.

The chain links TRBV29-1 to TRBJ1-2; D perhaps matches TRBD1 (5 bases). Germline lookup yields CDR1 SQVTM and CDR2 ANQGSEA. The CDR3 consists of 11 residues. V lost 5 bases and J 3 bases, leaving 7 bases between the germline ends. The CDR3 DNA follows: TGCAGCGTTACCAGGGACTATGGCTACACCTTC. Encoded protein: CSVTRDYGYTF.

The CDR3 DNA is TGCGCCAGCAGCGGGGACAGTACCCAAGAGACCCAGTACTTC. This translates into CASSGDSTQETQYF. The chain recombines TRBV5-1 with TRBJ2-5; 7 bases are shared with TRBD1. This CDR3 is built from 14 residues. Per germline, CDR1 SGHRS and CDR2 YFSETQ. Trimming removed 4 bases from V and 1 base from J; junction bases left unmatched: 4.

The CDR3: CASSLARAANTEAFF. DNA of the CDR3: TGTGCCAGCAGCTTAGCGAGAGCAGCGAACACTGAAGCTTTCTTT. The chain employs TRBV7-9 and TRBJ1-1; no reliable D call. The CDR3 is made up of 15 amino acids. V dropped 0 bases and J dropped 1 base, with 9 bases sitting between them. Germline V gene lookup returns CDR1 SEHNR and CDR2 FQNEAQ (reference sequence).

This chain connects TRBV30 to TRBJ2-5; D is undetermined. Germline V gene data show CDR1 as GTSNPN and CDR2 as SVGIG (reference sequence). This CDR3 region has 11 residues. Trimming took 4 bases from V and 2 from J, leaving 5 bases between them. The CDR3 region is CAWTLQETQYF. DNA for the CDR3: TGTGCCTGGACCCTTCAAGAGACCCAGTACTTC.

This clone has just a few counts. The chain has TRBV27 and TRBJ1-4; the match to TRBD1 covers 9 bases. This CDR3 is 14 amino acids long. Germline assignment: CDR1 MNHEY and CDR2 SMNVEV (reference sequence). The ends lost 9 bases at V and 6 bases at J; junction bases unmatched: 8. CDR3 in amino acids: CARARRTGDEKLFF. CDR3 coding DNA: TGTGCCAGGGCCCGTAGGACAGGGGATGAAAAACTGTTTTTT.

The chain employs TRBV5-4 and TRBJ2-3, with 10 bases identical to TRBD2. Germline V CDR1 and CDR2: SGHNT, YYREEE (reference sequence). This CDR3 comprises 14 residues. After removal of 4 bases from V and 4 bases from J, the junction contained 3 bases not matched to a gene. For the CDR3, the DNA is TGTGCCAGCAGCCAGCGGGGGGGGGCAGATACGCAGTATTTT. Translation gives CASSQRGGADTQYF.

This rearrangement joins TRBV6-5 to TRBJ1-2; D is unresolved. The germline V and J ends were trimmed by 6 bases and 1 base, with 6 bases remaining between them. The CDR3 is 12 amino acids. Germline values: CDR1 MNHEY, CDR2 SVGAGI. The CDR3 region is CASRTGNYGYTF. CDR3 DNA: TGTGCCAGCAGGACGGGTAACTATGGCTACACCTTC.

This chain joins TRBV6-1 and TRBJ1-5; no reliable D call. This CDR3 has 13 residues. Germline V lookup: CDR1 MNHNS, CDR2 SASEGT. Trimming cost V 6 bases and J 0 bases, with 6 bases left between them. The CDR3 DNA follows: TGTGCCAGCAGACAGTATAGCAATCAGCCCCAGCATTTT. Translated: CASRQYSNQPQHF.

The chain uses TRBV7-2 and TRBJ2-6, with no clear D. Germline loops: CDR1 SGHTA, CDR2 FQGNSA. Deletions cut 8 bases from V and 4 bases from J, with 9 bases between. The CDR3 extends over 13 amino acids. In DNA form, the CDR3 reads TGTGCCAGCTTCCGGGCGGGGGCCAACGTCCTGACTTTC. Protein product: CASFRAGANVLTF.

This clone was detected once. Written as DNA, the CDR3 is TGCAGCGTTGAACAGGGTTATGCTTTTGACACTGAAGCTTTCTTT. Translation: CSVEQGYAFDTEAFF. V gene TRBV29-1 combines with J gene TRBJ1-1; D perhaps matches TRBD1 (5 bases). This CDR3 spans 15 amino acids. Germline values: CDR1 SQVTM, CDR2 ANQGSEA. V lost 2 bases and J lost 3, with 16 bases in between.

This clone was observed a few times. V is TRBV5-1 and J is TRBJ2-3, with 7 bases aligning to TRBD1. Germline V gene sequence: CDR1 SGHRS, CDR2 YFSETQ. The CDR3 totals 13 residues. Germline trimming cut 5 bases from V and 2 bases from J; bases unmatched to any gene: 2. CDR3 nucleotide sequence: TGCGCCAGCAGTAGGGGGCCCACAGATACGCAGTATTTT. Protein sequence: CASSRGPTDTQYF.

V gene TRBV10-3 combines with J gene TRBJ2-7, with D perhaps matching TRBD1 (5 bases). Per the germline V gene, CDR1 is ENHRY and CDR2 is SYGVKD. V was shortened by 3 bases and J by 3 bases, with 6 bases between the two germline ends. The CDR3 totals 12 residues. CDR3 protein: CAISDRDYEQYF. In DNA form, the CDR3 reads TGTGCCATCAGTGACAGGGACTACGAGCAGTACTTC.

J is TRBJ1-1 and V is TRBV19, with 8 bases matching TRBD1. The junction had 14 bases not matched to a gene; V was cut back by 7 bases and J by 10 bases. This CDR3 comprises 14 residues. CDR1 and CDR2 from the germline V gene are LNHDA and SQIVND (reference sequence). Written as DNA, the CDR3 is TGTGCCAGTACCCCCCGGGCAGGGGGCGGGGGAGCTTTCTTT. Translated: CASTPRAGGGGAFF.

V usage is TRBV10-3 and J usage is TRBJ2-5; either TRBD1 or TRBD2 may supply D (6 bases each). V was cut by 7 bases and J by 1 base, with 10 bases left in between. The CDR3 spans 13 residues. Germline CDR1 is ENHRY and CDR2 is SYGVKD. CDR3 region: CAITRGPQETQYF. The CDR3 nucleotides are TGTGCCATCACTCGGGGGCCCCAAGAGACCCAGTACTTC.

The chain employs TRBV7-2 and TRBJ2-2; 9 bases agree with TRBD2. The CDR3 totals 17 residues. The germline CDR1 and CDR2 sequences are SGHTA and FQGNSA. Trimming cost V 5 bases and J 5 bases; bases outside gene matches: 12. In DNA, the CDR3 is TGTGCCAGCAGCCGTGCACGGAGCGGGGGGCGGACCGGGGAGCTGTTTTTT. Encoded protein: CASSRARSGGRTGELFF.

The chain uses TRBV30 and TRBJ1-1, with D uncertain. Germline CDR1 reads GTSNPN; CDR2 reads SVGIG (reference sequence). This CDR3 contains 15 residues. Trimming took off 7 bases at V and 4 bases at J, with 22 bases between the two ends. CDR3 residues: CASIRSRGVGTEAFF. The CDR3 coding sequence is TGTGCCTCAATTAGGAGTCGGGGTGTGGGCACTGAAGCTTTCTTT.

This clone appeared a few times. The CDR3 protein is CASSLNSRQGYGYTF. In nucleotides, the CDR3 is TGTGCCAGCAGCTTAAATAGTCGACAGGGCTATGGCTACACCTTC. The chain links TRBV5-4 to TRBJ1-2, with TRBD1 matching 7 bases. After removal of 2 bases from V and 4 bases from J, the junction contained 8 bases not matched to a gene. Germline values: CDR1 SGHNT, CDR2 YYREEE (reference sequence). The CDR3 spans 15 residues.

A few counts support this clone. The chain uses TRBV4-3 and TRBJ1-4, with D possibly matching TRBD1 (5 bases). The CDR3 spans 17 residues. From germline, CDR1 is LGHNA and CDR2 YSLEER. V dropped 0 bases and J dropped 1 base, with 12 bases sitting between them. CDR3 in DNA: TGCGCCAGCAGCCAAGATCGGGGGGGAGGAACTAATGAAAAACTGTTTTTT. This sequence encodes CASSQDRGGGTNEKLFF.

The V and J genes are TRBV30 and TRBJ2-7, with D hard to call. CDR1 GTSNPN and CDR2 SVGIG come from the germline V gene (reference sequence). The CDR3 sequence is 14 residues long. The V end lost 0 bases, the J end lost 6 bases, and 15 bases lay between the germline ends. This CDR3 reads CAWSVGPRSGEQYF. The CDR3 DNA reads as TGTGCCTGGAGTGTTGGCCCCCGATCCGGCGAGCAGTACTTC.